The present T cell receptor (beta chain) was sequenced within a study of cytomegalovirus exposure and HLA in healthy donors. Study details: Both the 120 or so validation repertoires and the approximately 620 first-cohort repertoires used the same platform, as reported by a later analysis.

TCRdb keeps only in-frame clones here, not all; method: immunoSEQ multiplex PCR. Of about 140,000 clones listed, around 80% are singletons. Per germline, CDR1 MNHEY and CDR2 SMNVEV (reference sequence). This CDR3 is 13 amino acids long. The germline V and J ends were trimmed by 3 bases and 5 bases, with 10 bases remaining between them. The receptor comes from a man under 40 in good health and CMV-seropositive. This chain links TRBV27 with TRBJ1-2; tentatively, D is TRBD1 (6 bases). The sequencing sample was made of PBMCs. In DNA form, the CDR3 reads TGTGCCAGCAGTTTGGAACAGGGATATGGCTACACCTTC. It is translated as CASSLEQGYGYTF.